This TCR beta chain was profiled in a study of human T cells and chemical hapten exposure. Across the study: In the approximately 26-week study, patients were dosed weekly with diphenylcyclopropenone on the scalp throughout.

Indicated time point: patch test 2, 6 weeks after DPC sensitization. Regarding treatment: therapeutic diphenylcyclopropenone sensitization with weekly scalp DPC. Every patch test was put on after a blood sample was taken. TCRdb used MiXCR to reprocess the RACE reads, holding one entry per CDR3 protein. The sample has tens of thousands of distinct CDR3 sequences, under 14% seen once. CDR1 and CDR2 from the germline V gene are MNHEY and SMNVEV (reference sequence). With V trimmed by 4 bases and J by 8 bases, 5 bases remained unmatched. The CDR3 runs to 15 residues. This receptor was identified in a man younger than 35 with alopecia areata. Some clones in this sample may be carry-over from other donors' samples. The specimen comprised whole blood, sampled in connection with sensitization to the hapten diphenylcyclopropenone (DPC). The rearrangement uses TRBV27 and TRBJ1-6; 10 positions match TRBD1. CDR3 DNA: TGTGCCAGCAGTTCCGGGACAGGGGTTTATTCACCCCTCCACTTT. This translates into CASSSGTGVYSPLHF.